This is a list of T cell receptor beta chains from one sample in a study of shared clonotypes between healthy human individuals. TCRdb's table, derived via immunoSEQ multiplex PCR, lists solely in-frame clones and lacks some. The sample lists about 2 million clones; about 95% were seen once. The material sequenced was naive CD8+ T cells sorted from blood. The receptors shown here come from a man aged 18 to 30 in good health. Both conserved end residues are part of each CDR3. Each record gives: clone size, D gene, V gene, J gene, CDR3 protein, CDR3 DNA. The D gene is left open where the match is weak. Some rows mark clone size as missing; the rest say once, few, many or name a class of expanded clone.

NA	NA	TRBV10-3	TRBJ2-4	CAISESRTLAKNIQYF	TGTGCCATCAGTGAGTCGAGGACCTTAGCCAAAAACATTCAGTACTTC
NA	TRBD1	TRBV6-5	TRBJ1-2	CASSPGTGNGYTF	TGTGCCAGCAGCCCCGGGACAGGGAATGGCTACACCTTC
NA	NA	TRBV5-6	TRBJ2-7	CASSLVTDVQYF	TGTGCCAGCAGCTTGGTGACAGACGTGCAGTACTTC
NA	TRBD1	TRBV27	TRBJ1-1	CASRWTGTNTEAFF	TGTGCCAGCCGATGGACAGGGACGAACACTGAAGCTTTCTTT
NA	NA	TRBV4-1	TRBJ1-4	CASSQVGGPGLFF	TGCGCCAGCAGCCAAGTGGGGGGGCCCGGGCTGTTTTTT
NA	TRBD1	TRBV20-1	TRBJ2-2	CSASDGDRGTF	TGCAGTGCTAGTGATGGGGACAGGGGGACTTTT
NA	NA	TRBV5-6	TRBJ2-5	CASSPPSSETQYF	TGTGCCAGCAGCCCCCCATCATCGGAGACCCAGTACTTC
NA	NA	TRBV10-1	TRBJ2-1	CASQDPTSGYNEQFF	TGCGCCAGCCAAGACCCAACCTCAGGGTACAATGAGCAGTTCTTC
NA	NA	TRBV9	TRBJ2-4	CASSTGLAKNIQYF	TGTGCCAGCAGCACAGGGCTAGCCAAAAACATTCAGTACTTC
NA	NA	TRBV5-4	TRBJ2-7	CASSLGLTYEQYF	TGTGCCAGCAGCCTGGGATTAACCTACGAGCAGTACTTC
NA	TRBD1	TRBV7-9	TRBJ2-7	CASEGQGTYEQYF	TGTGCCAGCGAGGGACAGGGGACCTACGAGCAGTACTTC
NA	TRBD2	TRBV6-1	TRBJ2-5	CASSPNGGVETQYF	TGTGCCAGCAGTCCAAACGGGGGGGTGGAGACCCAGTACTTC
NA	NA	TRBV13	TRBJ1-2	CASSPSINYGYTF	TGTGCCAGCAGCCCGTCAATAAACTATGGCTACACCTTC
NA	NA	TRBV28	TRBJ2-7	CASSYAGIYEQYF	TGTGCCAGCAGTTACGCAGGGATCTACGAGCAGTACTTC
NA	NA	TRBV5-4	TRBJ1-1	CASSPDSNTEAFF	TGTGCCAGCAGTCCCGACTCGAACACTGAAGCTTTCTTT
once	NA	TRBV12-5	TRBJ2-3	CASGLYGEQVADTQYF	TGTGCTAGTGGTTTGTACGGGGAGCAGGTCGCAGATACGCAGTATTTT
NA	TRBD1	TRBV2	TRBJ2-5	CASSSGTGVLRETQYF	TGTGCCAGCAGCTCCGGGACAGGGGTGCTCCGGGAGACCCAGTACTTC
NA	TRBD1	TRBV4-1	TRBJ1-2	CASSPRRDSYYGYTF	TGCGCCAGCAGCCCGCGACGGGACAGCTACTATGGCTACACCTTC
NA	TRBD2	TRBV19	TRBJ2-5	CASTTGLEMYF	TGTGCCAGTACCACGGGACTAGAAATGTACTTC
NA	TRBD1	TRBV7-9	TRBJ2-7	CASSPGQGGDEQYF	TGTGCCAGCAGCCCAGGACAGGGGGGCGACGAGCAGTACTTC
NA	NA	TRBV30	TRBJ1-4	CAWRLGNKAEKLFF	TGTGCCTGGAGATTAGGCAATAAAGCTGAAAAACTGTTTTTT
NA	NA	TRBV5-1	TRBJ2-7	CASSLGPDFYEQYF	TGCGCCAGCAGCTTGGGACCAGATTTCTACGAGCAGTACTTC